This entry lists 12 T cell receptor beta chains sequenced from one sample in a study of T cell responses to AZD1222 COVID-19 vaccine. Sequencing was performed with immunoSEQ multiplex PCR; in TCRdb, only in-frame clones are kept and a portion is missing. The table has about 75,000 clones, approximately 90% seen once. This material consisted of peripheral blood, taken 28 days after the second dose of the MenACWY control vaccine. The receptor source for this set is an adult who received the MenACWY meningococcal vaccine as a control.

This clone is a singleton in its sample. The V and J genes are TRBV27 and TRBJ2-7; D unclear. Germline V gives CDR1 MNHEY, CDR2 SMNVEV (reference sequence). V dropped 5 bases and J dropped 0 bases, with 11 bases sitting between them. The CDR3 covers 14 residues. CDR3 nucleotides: TGTGCCAGCAGTCCCCTTGACACCTCCTACGAGCAGTACTTC. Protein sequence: CASSPLDTSYEQYF.

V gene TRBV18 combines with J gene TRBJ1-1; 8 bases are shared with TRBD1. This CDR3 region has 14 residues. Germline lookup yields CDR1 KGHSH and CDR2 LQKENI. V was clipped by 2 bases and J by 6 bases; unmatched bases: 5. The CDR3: CASSPTGGKAEAFF. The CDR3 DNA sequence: TGTGCCAGCTCACCAACAGGGGGGAAGGCTGAAGCTTTCTTT.

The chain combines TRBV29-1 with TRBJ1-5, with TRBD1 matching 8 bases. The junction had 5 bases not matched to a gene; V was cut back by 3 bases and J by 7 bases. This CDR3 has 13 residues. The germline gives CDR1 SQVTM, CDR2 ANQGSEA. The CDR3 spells CSVEQGAGQPQHF. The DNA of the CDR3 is TGCAGCGTTGAGCAGGGGGCAGGGCAGCCCCAGCATTTT.

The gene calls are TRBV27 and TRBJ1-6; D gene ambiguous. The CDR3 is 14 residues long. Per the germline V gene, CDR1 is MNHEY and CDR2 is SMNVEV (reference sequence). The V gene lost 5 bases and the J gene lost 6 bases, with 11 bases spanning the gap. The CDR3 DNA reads TGTGCCAGCAGTCCTTGGACTCGTAATTCACCCCTCCACTTT. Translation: CASSPWTRNSPLHF.

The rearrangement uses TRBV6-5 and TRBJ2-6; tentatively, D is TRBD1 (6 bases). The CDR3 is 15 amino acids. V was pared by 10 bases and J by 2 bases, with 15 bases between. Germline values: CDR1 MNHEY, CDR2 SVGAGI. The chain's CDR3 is CATRRDRTGANVLTF. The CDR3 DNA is TGTGCCACTAGACGCGACAGGACTGGGGCCAACGTCCTGACTTTC.

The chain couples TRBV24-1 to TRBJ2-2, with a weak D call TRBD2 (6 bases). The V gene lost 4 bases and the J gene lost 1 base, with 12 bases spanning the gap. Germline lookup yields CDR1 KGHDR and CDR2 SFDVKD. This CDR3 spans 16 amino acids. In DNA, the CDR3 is TGTGCCACCAGTGAACCGGGACTCGAGAACACCGGGGAGCTGTTTTTT. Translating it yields CATSEPGLENTGELFF.

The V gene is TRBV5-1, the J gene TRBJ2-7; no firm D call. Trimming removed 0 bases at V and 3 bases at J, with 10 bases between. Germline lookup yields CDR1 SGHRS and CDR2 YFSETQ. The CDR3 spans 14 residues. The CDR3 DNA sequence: TGCGCCAGCAGCTTGGACGGTTTCAACTACGAGCAGTACTTC. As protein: CASSLDGFNYEQYF. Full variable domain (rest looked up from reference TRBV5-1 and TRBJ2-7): KAGVTQTPRYLIKTRGQQVTLSCSPISGHRSVSWYQQTPGQGLQFLFEYFSETQRNKGNFPGRFSGRQFSNSRSEMNVSTLELGDSALYLCASSLDGFNYEQYFGPGTRLTVT.

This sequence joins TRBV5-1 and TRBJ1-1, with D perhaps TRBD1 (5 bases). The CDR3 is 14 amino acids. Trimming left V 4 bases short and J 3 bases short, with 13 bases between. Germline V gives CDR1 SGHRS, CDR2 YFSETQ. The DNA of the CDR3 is TGCGCCAGCAGCCACGATGGGGGGGACACTGAAGCTTTCTTT. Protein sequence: CASSHDGGDTEAFF.

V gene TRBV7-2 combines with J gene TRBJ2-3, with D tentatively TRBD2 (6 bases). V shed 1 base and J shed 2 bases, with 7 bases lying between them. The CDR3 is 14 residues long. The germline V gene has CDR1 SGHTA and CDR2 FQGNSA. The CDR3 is CASSLGRATDTQYF. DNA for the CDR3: TGTGCCAGCAGCTTAGGGAGGGCCACAGATACGCAGTATTTT.

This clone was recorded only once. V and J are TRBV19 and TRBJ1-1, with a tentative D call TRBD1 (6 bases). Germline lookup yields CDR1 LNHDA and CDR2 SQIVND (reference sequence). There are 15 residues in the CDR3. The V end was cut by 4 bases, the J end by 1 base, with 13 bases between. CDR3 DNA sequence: TGTGCCAGTAGTAACAGGGTCTCGGGGAACACTGAAGCTTTCTTT. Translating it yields CASSNRVSGNTEAFF.

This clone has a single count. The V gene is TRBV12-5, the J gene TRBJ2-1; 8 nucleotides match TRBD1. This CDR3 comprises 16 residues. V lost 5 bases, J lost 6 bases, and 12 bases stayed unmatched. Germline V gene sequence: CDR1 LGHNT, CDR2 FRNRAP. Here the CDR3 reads CASGRSPVTGVNEQFF. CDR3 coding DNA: TGTGCTAGTGGTCGATCGCCTGTGACAGGGGTCAATGAGCAGTTCTTC. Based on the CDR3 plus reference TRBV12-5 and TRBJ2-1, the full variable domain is DARVTQTPRHKVTEMGQEVTMRCQPILGHNTVFWYRQTMMQGLELLAYFRNRAPLDDSGMPKDRFSAEMPDATLATLKIQPSEPRDSAVYFCASGRSPVTGVNEQFFGPGTRLTVL.

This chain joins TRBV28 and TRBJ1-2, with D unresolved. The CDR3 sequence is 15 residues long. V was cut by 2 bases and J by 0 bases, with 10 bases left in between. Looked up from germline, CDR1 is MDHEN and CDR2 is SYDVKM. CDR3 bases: TGTGCCAGCAGTTTAGTCCCCGACCCTAACTATGGCTACACCTTC. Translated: CASSLVPDPNYGYTF.